Below are 20 T cell receptor beta chains sequenced from a single sample in a study of response to subunit inactivated influenza vaccine. One entry per CDR3 protein results from TCRdb running MiXCR on the RT-PCR reads. The table shows more than 400,000 distinct CDR3 sequences, with more than 7% occurring only once. The sequencing used PBMCs from blood, collected less than 30 months after vaccination. The receptor source for this set is a man between 50 and 75 years old who received an inactivated influenza vaccine.

The CDR3 DNA reads as TGCAGTGCCCTCCCGGGACTAGCGGGGGGCCCTAATACGCAGTATTTT. This gives the protein CSALPGLAGGPNTQYF. The V and J genes are TRBV20-1 and TRBJ2-3; TRBD2 matches at 15 bases. This CDR3 is 16 amino acids long. The V and J ends lost 6 bases and 7 bases, in that order; junction bases with no gene match: 11. Germline V gene lookup returns CDR1 DFQATT and CDR2 SNEGSKA (reference sequence).

The sample holds one count of this clonotype. The V call is TRBV7-2, the J call TRBJ2-7, with TRBD2 as a possible D gene (5 bases). The CDR3 covers 14 residues. Germline values: CDR1 SGHTA, CDR2 FQGNSA. V was shortened by 5 bases and J by 2 bases, with 13 bases between the two germline ends. In DNA, the CDR3 is TGTGCCAGCAGCCCAGGAGGCAGTACCTACGAGCAGTACTTC. Its translation is CASSPGGSTYEQYF.

This clonotype was observed many times. The chain has TRBV29-1 and TRBJ1-5; the D gene is possibly TRBD1 (5 bases). This CDR3 spans 15 amino acids. Trimming took 6 bases from V and 4 from J, leaving 19 bases between them. Germline lookup yields CDR1 SQVTM and CDR2 ANQGSEA. The CDR3 region is CSVAMGTGPNQPQHF. Written as DNA, the CDR3 is TGCAGCGTGGCAATGGGGACGGGCCCGAATCAGCCCCAGCATTTT. The full variable domain, rest sourced from reference TRBV29-1 and TRBJ1-5, is SAVISQKPSRDICQRGTSLTIQCQVDSQVTMMFWYRQQPGQSLTLIATANQGSEATYESGFVIDKFPISRPNLTFSTLTVSNMSPEDSSIYLCSVAMGTGPNQPQHFGDGTRLSIL.

The rearrangement joins TRBV20-1 to TRBJ1-5; D call uncertain. This CDR3 spans 13 amino acids. Trimming stripped 0 bases from V and 0 bases from J, with 3 bases between. Germline V CDR1 and CDR2: DFQATT, SNEGSKA (reference sequence). CDR3 residues: CSARESSNQPQHF. CDR3 DNA: TGCAGTGCTAGAGAAAGTAGCAATCAGCCCCAGCATTTT.

At least ten counts were recorded for this clonotype. The chain combines TRBV12-3 or TRBV12-4 with TRBJ2-7; D may be TRBD1 (5 bases). The CDR3 is 13 amino acids. V lost 2 bases to trimming and J lost 5 bases, with 10 bases between them. CDR3 sequence: CASSLRGHHEQYF. In nucleotides, the CDR3 is TGTGCCAGCAGTTTAAGGGGCCACCACGAGCAGTACTTC.

This clonotype was recorded many times. The chain has TRBV28 and TRBJ1-5; 9 nucleotides align to TRBD1. Trimming removed 4 bases from V and 1 base from J; junction bases left unmatched: 5. CDR1 is MDHEN, CDR2 SYDVKM, per germline. The CDR3 consists of 16 residues. CDR3 protein: CASSSIQGASNQPQHF. CDR3 sequence (DNA): TGTGCCAGCAGTTCAATACAGGGGGCCAGCAATCAGCCCCAGCATTTT. Combining the CDR3 with reference TRBV28 and TRBJ1-5 gives the whole variable domain DVKVTQSSRYLVKRTGEKVFLECVQDMDHENMFWYRQDPGLGLRLIYFSYDVKMKEKGDIPEGYSVSREKKERFSLILESASTNQTSMYLCASSSIQGASNQPQHFGDGTRLSIL.

The sample holds a few counts of this clonotype. This chain joins TRBV11-2 and TRBJ2-1, with D possibly matching TRBD2 (7 bases). The CDR3 is made up of 13 amino acids. Germline V gives CDR1 SGHAT, CDR2 FQNNGV. Trimming pared 5 bases from V and 5 bases from J, leaving 10 bases between. CDR3 protein: CASSRGANNEQFF. The CDR3 DNA sequence: TGTGCCAGCAGCCGGGGGGCTAACAATGAGCAGTTCTTC.

This clonotype was counted only a few times. This sequence joins TRBV20-1 and TRBJ2-5, with 12 bases lining up with TRBD2. CDR1 is DFQATT, CDR2 SNEGSKA, per germline (reference sequence). This CDR3 is 16 amino acids long. The V and J ends lost 2 bases and 3 bases, in that order; junction bases with no gene match: 7. CDR3 in DNA: TGCAGTGCTAGACTTCCGCGACTAGCGGGAGAAGAGACCCAGTACTTC. This codes for CSARLPRLAGEETQYF.

This sequence joins TRBV5-1 and TRBJ2-5; 8 nucleotides line up with TRBD1. CDR1 is SGHRS, CDR2 YFSETQ, per germline. V was pared by 7 bases and J by 3 bases, with 8 bases of the junction left unmatched. The CDR3 is made up of 14 amino acids. The chain's CDR3 is CASGTRGREETQYF. The DNA for the CDR3 is TGCGCCAGCGGAACCAGGGGGCGCGAAGAGACCCAGTACTTC.

This clonotype was observed many times. The CDR3, as DNA: TGTGCCAGCTCAACTCTTGACACCGGGGAGCTGTTTTTT. The encoded protein is CASSTLDTGELFF. This chain connects TRBV3-1 to TRBJ2-2; no definite D call. Germline V gene data show CDR1 as LGHDT and CDR2 as YNNKEL (reference sequence). Trimming pared 8 bases from V and 3 bases from J, leaving 10 bases between. This CDR3 has 13 residues.

This rearrangement joins TRBV7-2 to TRBJ1-1; D remains ambiguous. CDR1 is SGHTA and CDR2 is FQGNSA in the germline V gene. This CDR3 comprises 14 residues. Between the trimmed V and J ends, which lost 5 bases and 9 bases, there was a span of 19 bases. This CDR3 reads CASSPSPGIPKAFF. The CDR3 DNA sequence: TGTGCCAGCAGCCCCAGTCCCGGGATCCCAAAAGCTTTCTTT.

This clonotype was detected a few times. This chain links TRBV5-6 with TRBJ2-3; D is unclear. The CDR3 spans 15 residues. Germline lookup yields CDR1 SGHDT and CDR2 YYEEEE. Trimming took off 1 base at V and 1 base at J, with 10 bases between the two ends. The CDR3 reads CASSLLQSRTDTQYF. The CDR3 region has the DNA TGTGCCAGCAGCTTGCTCCAGTCTCGCACAGATACGCAGTATTTT. The full variable domain, completed using reference TRBV5-6 and TRBJ2-3, is DAGVTQSPTHLIKTRGQQVTLRCSPKSGHDTVSWYQQALGQGPQFIFQYYEEEERQRGNFPDRFSGHQFPNYSSELNVNALLLGDSALYLCASSLLQSRTDTQYFGPGTRLTVL.

The chain uses TRBV19 and TRBJ2-7; D is unresolved. V lost 5 bases, J lost 2 bases, and 7 bases lay in between. This CDR3 spans 12 amino acids. Germline loops: CDR1 LNHDA, CDR2 SQIVND (reference sequence). The CDR3 here is CASSYTAYEQYF. CDR3 nucleotide sequence: TGTGCCAGTAGTTACACAGCCTACGAGCAGTACTTC.

This clonotype occurred many times. The chain links TRBV4-2 to TRBJ2-1; D remains ambiguous. The V gene lost 0 bases and the J gene lost 8 bases, with 11 bases spanning the gap. The CDR3 is made up of 14 amino acids. Germline V gene sequence: CDR1 LGHNA, CDR2 YNFKEQ. CDR3 region: CASSQDGAWDEQFF. The DNA of the CDR3 is TGTGCCAGCAGCCAAGATGGAGCGTGGGATGAGCAGTTCTTC.

The chain couples TRBV27 to TRBJ1-2; D unclear. Germline assignment: CDR1 MNHEY and CDR2 SMNVEV (reference sequence). CDR3 size: 13 residues. Trimming took 2 bases from V and 2 from J, leaving 6 bases between them. The CDR3 here is CASSLSTNYGYTF. The CDR3 DNA follows: TGTGCCAGCAGTTTAAGCACGAACTATGGCTACACCTTC.

This clonotype was seen repeatedly, ten times or more. CDR3 sequence reads: CASSLTRVDQPQHF. CDR3 DNA sequence: TGTGCCAGCAGTTTAACCAGGGTCGACCAGCCCCAGCATTTT. The chain combines TRBV12-3 or TRBV12-4 with TRBJ1-5, with D perhaps matching TRBD1 (5 bases). The CDR3 contains 14 residues. V was clipped by 2 bases and J by 7 bases, with 12 bases between them.

The chain has TRBV18 and TRBJ2-3; 7 nucleotides align to TRBD2. Germline CDR1 KGHSH, CDR2 LQKENI. Trimming cost V 1 base and J 4 bases; bases outside gene matches: 14. The CDR3 loop spans 18 amino acids. The CDR3 nucleotides are TGTGCCAGCTCACCACTTATGGGACTATCCTCAGCCGCAGATACGCAGTATTTT. Translating gives CASSPLMGLSSAADTQYF.

There are a few counts of this clonotype. The chain employs TRBV20-1 and TRBJ2-3; D not resolved. The germline CDR1 and CDR2 sequences are DFQATT and SNEGSKA (reference sequence). This CDR3 is 13 amino acids long. Trimming removed 1 base from V and 5 bases from J, with 10 bases in between. The chain's CDR3 is CSARVGSLDTQYF. The CDR3 coding sequence is TGCAGTGCTAGAGTCGGGTCACTAGATACGCAGTATTTT.

This clonotype came up a few times. The rearrangement links TRBV20-1 to TRBJ2-2; D is ambiguous. Trimming cost V 0 bases and J 2 bases, with 7 bases left between them. CDR1 is DFQATT, CDR2 SNEGSKA, per germline (reference sequence). The CDR3 extends over 14 amino acids. CDR3 DNA sequence: TGCAGTGCTAGAGATCCAGGCAACACCGGGGAGCTGTTTTTT. It encodes CSARDPGNTGELFF.

Concerning this clonotype: A much larger clonotype is one base distant, so this may be a read error. The V and J genes are TRBV14 and TRBJ2-1; weak D call: TRBD2 (6 bases). Trimming stripped 0 bases from V and 9 bases from J, with 18 bases between. CDR3 length: 16 amino acids. Looked up from germline, CDR1 is SGHDN and CDR2 is FVKESK. CDR3 protein: CASSQDPAGIHSEQFF. The CDR3 nucleotides are TGTGCCAGCAGCCAAGATCCAGCGGGTATCCACAGTGAGCAGTTCTTC.